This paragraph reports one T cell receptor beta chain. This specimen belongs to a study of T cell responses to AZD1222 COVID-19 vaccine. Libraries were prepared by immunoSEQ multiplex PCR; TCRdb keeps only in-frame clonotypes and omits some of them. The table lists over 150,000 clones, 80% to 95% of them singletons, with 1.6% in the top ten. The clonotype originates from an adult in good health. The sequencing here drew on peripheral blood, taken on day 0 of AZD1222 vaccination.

The CDR3 region has the DNA TGTGCCAGCTCAGTACAGGGGAACACTGAAGCTTTCTTT. It yields the protein CASSVQGNTEAFF. The genes are TRBV18 and TRBJ1-1, with D possibly TRBD1 on 6 matching bases. The CDR3 covers 13 residues. Germline V gene sequence: CDR1 KGHSH, CDR2 LQKENI. Between the trimmed V and J ends, which lost 5 bases and 1 base, there was a span of 8 bases.